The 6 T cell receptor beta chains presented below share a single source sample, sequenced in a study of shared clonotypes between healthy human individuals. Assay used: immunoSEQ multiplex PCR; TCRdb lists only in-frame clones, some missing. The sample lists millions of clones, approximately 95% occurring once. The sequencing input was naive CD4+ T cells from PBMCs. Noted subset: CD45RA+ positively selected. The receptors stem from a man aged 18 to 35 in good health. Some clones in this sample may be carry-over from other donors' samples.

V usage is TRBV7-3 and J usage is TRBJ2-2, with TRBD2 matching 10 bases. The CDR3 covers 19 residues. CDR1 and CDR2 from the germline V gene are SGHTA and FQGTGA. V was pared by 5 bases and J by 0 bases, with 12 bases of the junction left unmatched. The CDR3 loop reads CASSPIGTSAKANTGELFF. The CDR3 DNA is TGTGCCAGCAGCCCAATCGGGACTAGCGCAAAAGCGAACACCGGGGAGCTGTTTTTT.

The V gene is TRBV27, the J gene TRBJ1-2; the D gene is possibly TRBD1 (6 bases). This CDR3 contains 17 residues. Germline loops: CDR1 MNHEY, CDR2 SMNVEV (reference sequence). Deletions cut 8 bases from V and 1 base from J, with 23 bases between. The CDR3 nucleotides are TGTGCCAGCGGCCTTCATAGGGGGGAGCGGGTTAACTATGGCTACACCTTC. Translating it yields CASGLHRGERVNYGYTF.

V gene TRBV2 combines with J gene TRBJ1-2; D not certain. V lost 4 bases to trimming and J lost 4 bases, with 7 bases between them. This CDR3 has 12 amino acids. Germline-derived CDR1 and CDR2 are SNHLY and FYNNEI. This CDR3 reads CASSGLGYGYTF. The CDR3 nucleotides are TGTGCCAGCAGTGGACTCGGCTATGGCTACACCTTC.

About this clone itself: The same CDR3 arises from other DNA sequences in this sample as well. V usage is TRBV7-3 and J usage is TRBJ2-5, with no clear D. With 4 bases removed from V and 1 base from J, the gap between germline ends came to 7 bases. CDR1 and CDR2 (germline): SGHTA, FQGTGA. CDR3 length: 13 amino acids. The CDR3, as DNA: TGTGCCAGCAGCTCATCGGCCCAAGAGACCCAGTACTTC. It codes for CASSSSAQETQYF.

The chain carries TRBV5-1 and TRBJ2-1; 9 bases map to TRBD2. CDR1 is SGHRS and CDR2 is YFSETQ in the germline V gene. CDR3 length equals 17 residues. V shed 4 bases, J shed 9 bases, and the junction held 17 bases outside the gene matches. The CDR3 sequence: CASSPGSSGRILGEQFF. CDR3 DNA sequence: TGCGCCAGCAGCCCTGGAAGTAGCGGGAGAATTTTGGGTGAGCAGTTCTTC. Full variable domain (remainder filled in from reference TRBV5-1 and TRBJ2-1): KAGVTQTPRYLIKTRGQQVTLSCSPISGHRSVSWYQQTPGQGLQFLFEYFSETQRNKGNFPGRFSGRQFSNSRSEMNVSTLELGDSALYLCASSPGSSGRILGEQFFGPGTRLTVL.

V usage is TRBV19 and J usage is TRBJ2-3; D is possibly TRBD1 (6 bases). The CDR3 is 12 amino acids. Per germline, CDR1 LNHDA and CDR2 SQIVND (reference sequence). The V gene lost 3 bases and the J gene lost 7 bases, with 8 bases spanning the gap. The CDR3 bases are TGTGCCAGTAGTATGGACAGAAATACGCAGTATTTT. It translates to CASSMDRNTQYF. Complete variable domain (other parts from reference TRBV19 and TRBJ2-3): DGGITQSPKYLFRKEGQNVTLSCEQNLNHDAMYWYRQDPGQGLRLIYYSQIVNDFQKGDIAEGYSVSREKKESFPLTVTSAQKNPTAFYLCASSMDRNTQYFGPGTRLTVL.